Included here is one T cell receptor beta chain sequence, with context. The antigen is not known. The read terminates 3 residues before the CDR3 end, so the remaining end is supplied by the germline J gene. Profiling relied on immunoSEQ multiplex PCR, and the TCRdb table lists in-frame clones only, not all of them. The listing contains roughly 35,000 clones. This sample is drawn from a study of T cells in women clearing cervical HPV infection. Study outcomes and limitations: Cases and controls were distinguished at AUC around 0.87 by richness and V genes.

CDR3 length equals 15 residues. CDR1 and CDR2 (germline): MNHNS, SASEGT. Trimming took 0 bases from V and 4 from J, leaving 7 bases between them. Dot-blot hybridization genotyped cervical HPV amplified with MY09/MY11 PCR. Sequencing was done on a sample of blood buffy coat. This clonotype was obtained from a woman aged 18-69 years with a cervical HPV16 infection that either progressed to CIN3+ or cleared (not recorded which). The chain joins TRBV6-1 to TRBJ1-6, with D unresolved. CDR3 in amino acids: CASSEAWQYNSPLHF. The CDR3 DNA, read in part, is TGTGCCAGCAGTGAAGCGTGGCAGTATAATTCACCC.